The 5 T cell receptor beta chains below all came from one sample that was sequenced in a study of a mutant IDH1 vaccine in newly diagnosed glioma. Antigen specificity for these receptors is unknown. Specified time point: week 11, during vaccination. All doses held 300 ug of mutant IDH1 20-mer peptide, with topical imiquimod. Produced via immunoSEQ multiplex PCR; TCRdb's table is partial and in-frame only. The repertoire holds 57,000 or so clones, with 84% as singletons. The specimen comprised PBMCs, sampled from a glioma patient whose treatment included an IDH1 peptide vaccine. Source of these receptors: a man aged 25-40 years with glioma.

Regarding this clone: The junction differs from germline at one of its ends, possibly a read error. The chain joins TRBV15 to TRBJ2-7; 8 bases align to TRBD1. Germline V lookup: CDR1 LNHNV, CDR2 YYDKDF (reference sequence). The CDR3 has 14 residues. This CDR3 reads CATSRPSGQGQQHF. Written as DNA, the CDR3 is TGTGCCACCAGCAGACCCAGTGGACAGGGCCAGCAGCACTTC. Looking up the rest from reference TRBV15 and TRBJ2-7 gives the full variable domain: DAMVIQNPRYQVTQFGKPVTLSCSQTLNHNVMYWYQQKSSQAPKLLFHYYDKDFNNEADTPDNFQSRRPNTSFCFLDIRSPGLGDTAMYLCATSRPSGQGQQHFGPGTRLTVT.

This rearrangement joins TRBV5-5 to TRBJ1-2; TRBD1 might be the D (5 bases). Trimming removed 2 bases from V and 8 bases from J, with 19 bases in between. The CDR3 spans 15 residues. The germline CDR1 and CDR2 sequences are SGHKS and YYEKEE (reference sequence). The CDR3 sequence is CASSLNMWAEGGYTF. The CDR3 DNA reads TGTGCCAGCAGCTTAAATATGTGGGCCGAGGGGGGCTACACCTTC.

J is TRBJ1-3 and V is TRBV5-6; tentatively, D is TRBD1 (6 bases). The CDR3 contains 12 residues. Germline CDR1 SGHDT, CDR2 YYEEEE. Trimming took 4 bases from V and 7 from J, leaving 9 bases between them. The CDR3 DNA is TGTGCCAGCAGCCAGGGGCGGAACACCATATATTTT. The encoded protein is CASSQGRNTIYF.

This clone appeared a single time. This sequence joins TRBV21-1 and TRBJ2-1. TRBV21-1 is a pseudogene. The CDR3 sequence is 16 residues long. The CDR3 loop is CASSKRSRPTTSEQFF. DNA for the CDR3: TGTGCCAGCAGCAAAAGATCTAGACCCACGACAAGTGAGCAGTTCTTC.

This sequence joins TRBV7-8 and TRBJ1-1; D unclear. This CDR3 is 15 amino acids long. Germline assignment: CDR1 SGHVS and CDR2 FQNEAQ. Trimming took 2 bases from V and 0 from J, leaving 10 bases between them. CDR3 sequence reads: CASSLLSVVNTEAFF. The CDR3 bases are TGTGCCAGCAGCTTACTATCGGTAGTGAACACTGAAGCTTTCTTT.